Detailed here is one TCR beta chain. The DNA is omitted, as the CDR3 cannot be located on it reliably, and the CDR3 follows TCRdb's listing. These data originate in a study of cytomegalovirus exposure and HLA in healthy donors. Data came from immunoSEQ multiplex PCR; TCRdb stores just in-frame clones and leaves some out. This table has hundreds of thousands of clones, roughly 88% appearing once. CDR1 is SGHRS, CDR2 YFSETQ, per germline. The CDR3 numbers 11 amino acids, ends counted. The sample comprised PBMCs. The TCR was taken from a woman between 18 and 29 years old in good health and CMV-seronegative. The chain carries TRBV5-1 and TRBJ2-1; the table gives TRBD2 as D, unverified against the DNA. CDR3 sequence reads: CASSFGEGSFF.